One and the same sample provided the 30 T cell receptor beta chains below, sequenced in a study of cytomegalovirus exposure and HLA in healthy donors. The primer mix had 60 Vbeta and 13 Jbeta primers. TCRdb's table, derived via immunoSEQ multiplex PCR, lists solely in-frame clones and lacks some. In the table there are 150,000 to 200,000 clones, about four fifths of which are singletons. The source material was PBMCs. The receptors stem from a woman aged 30 to 39 in good health and CMV-seronegative.

CDR3 sequence: CASRSPNPNTEAFF. CDR3 bases: TGTGCCAGCAGGAGCCCTAATCCGAACACTGAAGCTTTCTTT. The V and J genes are TRBV2 and TRBJ1-1; the D is unclear. V lost 6 bases, J lost 1 base, and 12 bases lay in between. Looked up from germline, CDR1 is SNHLY and CDR2 is FYNNEI. The CDR3 extends over 14 amino acids.

This chain links TRBV19 with TRBJ1-1; 9 bases agree with TRBD1. V shed 5 bases, J shed 4 bases, and the junction held 8 bases outside the gene matches. Germline V CDR1 and CDR2: LNHDA, SQIVND (reference sequence). This CDR3 has 15 residues. CDR3 sequence reads: CASSPSTGGGTEAFF. The DNA of the CDR3 is TGTGCCAGTAGTCCCTCGACAGGGGGAGGCACTGAAGCTTTCTTT.

The CDR3 DNA is TGTGCCAGTAGTATAGGAGGGGAAGCTTTCTTT. Translation: CASSIGGEAFF. V and J are TRBV19 and TRBJ1-1, with D unclear. The CDR3 has 11 residues. Germline-derived CDR1 and CDR2 are LNHDA and SQIVND (reference sequence). V dropped 1 base and J dropped 8 bases, with 5 bases sitting between them.

The genes are TRBV30 and TRBJ2-5; the D is unclear. The CDR3 is 13 residues long. V lost 0 bases to trimming and J lost 2 bases, with 7 bases between them. Germline V gives CDR1 GTSNPN, CDR2 SVGIG (reference sequence). For the CDR3, the DNA is TGTGCCTGGAGTGTTTTTCAGCAAGAGACCCAGTACTTC. It specifies CAWSVFQQETQYF. The complete variable domain, with remaining parts taken from reference TRBV30 and TRBJ2-5, reads SQTIHQWPATLVQPVGSPLSLECTVEGTSNPNLYWYRQAAGRGLQLLFYSVGIGQISSEVPQNLSASRPQDRQFILSSKKLLLSDSGFYLCAWSVFQQETQYFGPGTRLLVL.

The chain employs TRBV7-2 and TRBJ1-1; D unclear. Trimming removed 5 bases from V and 3 bases from J, with 16 bases in between. This CDR3 is 15 amino acids long. Per germline, CDR1 SGHTA and CDR2 FQGNSA. The CDR3 loop reads CASSGNPGAYTEAFF. CDR3 DNA sequence: TGTGCCAGCAGCGGCAACCCGGGAGCCTACACTGAAGCTTTCTTT.

The chain carries TRBV9 and TRBJ1-6; weak D call: TRBD1 (5 bases). The CDR3 is made up of 18 amino acids. CDR1 is SGDLS, CDR2 YYNGEE, per germline. V was shortened by 4 bases and J by 5 bases, with 22 bases between the two germline ends. CDR3 sequence (DNA): TGTGCCAGCAGCCTCGATATGGGGGGATCAGCCCATAATTCACCCCTCCACTTT. Translating gives CASSLDMGGSAHNSPLHF.

The chain is built from TRBV6-1 and TRBJ2-7; TRBD1 might be the D (5 bases). Deletions cut 2 bases from V and 0 bases from J, with 11 bases between. The CDR3 has 15 residues. The germline CDR1 and CDR2 sequences are MNHNS and SASEGT. The DNA for the CDR3 is TGTGCCAGCAGTGAATGGGGCGTTAGCTCCTACGAGCAGTACTTC. Amino acid sequence: CASSEWGVSSYEQYF.

The rearrangement uses TRBV19 and TRBJ1-2; tentatively, D is TRBD1 (5 bases). V was trimmed by 0 bases and J by 6 bases, leaving 17 bases between them. Germline lookup yields CDR1 LNHDA and CDR2 SQIVND (reference sequence). The CDR3 consists of 16 residues. The CDR3 DNA is TGTGCCAGTAGTATAGATAGAGAAGGGGTCAAAAATGGCTACACCTTC. Amino acid sequence: CASSIDREGVKNGYTF.

The J gene is TRBJ2-5, the V gene TRBV5-1, with a tentative D call TRBD2 (5 bases). Germline loops: CDR1 SGHRS, CDR2 YFSETQ. The CDR3 contains 14 residues. V dropped 2 bases and J dropped 4 bases, with 12 bases sitting between them. CDR3 DNA: TGCGCCAGCAGCTTAGGGAGAAGCCCAGAGACCCAGTACTTC. Protein sequence: CASSLGRSPETQYF.

The J gene is TRBJ2-3, the V gene TRBV7-7, with 8 bases aligning to TRBD2. Germline lookup yields CDR1 SSHAT and CDR2 FNYEAQ (reference sequence). V shed 4 bases and J 4 bases; nucleotides not matched to a gene: 13. The CDR3 has 17 amino acids. The chain's CDR3 is CASSSGLGGGRSDTQYF. CDR3 sequence (DNA): TGTGCCAGCAGCTCCGGTTTGGGCGGGGGGAGATCAGATACGCAGTATTTT.

The gene calls are TRBV7-2 and TRBJ2-5, with 10 nucleotides matching TRBD2. The trim removed 0 bases at V and 1 base at J, leaving 2 bases unmatched. Germline V CDR1 and CDR2: SGHTA, FQGNSA. The CDR3 spans 16 residues. The CDR3 region has the DNA TGTGCCAGCAGCTTAGCGGCTAGCGGGGGCCAAGAGACCCAGTACTTC. Its translation: CASSLAASGGQETQYF.

V and J are TRBV2 and TRBJ2-3, with a possible D match to TRBD1 (5 bases). Germline V CDR1 and CDR2: SNHLY, FYNNEI. V was pared by 5 bases and J by 2 bases, with 11 bases between. The CDR3 consists of 14 residues. The CDR3: CASSRSGFTDTQYF. DNA of the CDR3: TGTGCCAGCAGTCGATCAGGGTTCACAGATACGCAGTATTTT.

The V call is TRBV6-1, the J call TRBJ1-5; no firm D call. Germline values: CDR1 MNHNS, CDR2 SASEGT. V was trimmed by 2 bases and J by 4 bases, leaving 6 bases between them. CDR3 size: 13 residues. The CDR3 is CASSELRNQPQHF. CDR3 sequence (DNA): TGTGCCAGCAGTGAATTGAGAAATCAGCCCCAGCATTTT.

The chain recombines TRBV2 with TRBJ2-7; perhaps TRBD1 as D (5 bases). V was trimmed by 6 bases and J by 3 bases, leaving 12 bases between them. CDR3 length: 13 amino acids. Germline loops: CDR1 SNHLY, CDR2 FYNNEI. The CDR3 nucleotides read TGTGCCAGCAGGTCAGACAGAAGCTACGAGCAGTACTTC. Translating gives CASRSDRSYEQYF.

The chain has TRBV13 and TRBJ1-2; 8 positions match TRBD1. After removal of 0 bases from V and 5 bases from J, the junction contained 14 bases not matched to a gene. The CDR3 sequence is 18 residues long. The germline gives CDR1 PRHDT, CDR2 FYEKMQ (reference sequence). CDR3 loop: CASSLGVGRGTGTYGYTF. For the CDR3, the DNA is TGTGCCAGCAGCTTAGGCGTAGGAAGGGGGACAGGAACTTATGGCTACACCTTC.

This clone occurred a few times. The chain employs TRBV2 and TRBJ2-3; 15 bases line up with TRBD2. Trimming took 7 bases from V and 6 from J; bases not matched to a gene: 2. The germline V gene has CDR1 SNHLY and CDR2 FYNNEI. The length of the CDR3 is 14 residues. The CDR3 region has the DNA TGTGCCAGCACTGGGACTAGCGGGGGGGATACGCAGTATTTT. It specifies CASTGTSGGDTQYF.

The chain employs TRBV7-2 and TRBJ1-1; tentative D call: TRBD1 (6 bases). This CDR3 spans 16 amino acids. The V end lost 0 bases, the J end lost 4 bases, and 15 bases lay between the germline ends. Germline values: CDR1 SGHTA, CDR2 FQGNSA. The chain's CDR3 is CASSLATGLVGTEAFF. In DNA, the CDR3 is TGTGCCAGCAGCTTAGCGACAGGCCTGGTCGGCACTGAAGCTTTCTTT.

There are a few counts of this clone. The chain employs TRBV9 and TRBJ2-5; perhaps TRBD2 as D (7 bases). Deletions cut 0 bases from V and 2 bases from J, with 17 bases between. The germline V gene has CDR1 SGDLS and CDR2 YYNGEE. The CDR3 totals 17 residues. The CDR3 DNA follows: TGTGCCAGCAGCGTAGACCCCGGGGGGCAGATACAAGAGACCCAGTACTTC. Translated: CASSVDPGGQIQETQYF.

The table lists this clone with a count of one. The chain combines TRBV6-1 with TRBJ2-2, with D maybe TRBD1 (5 bases). V was shortened by 7 bases and J by 9 bases, with 15 bases between the two germline ends. The CDR3 contains 13 residues. Per germline, CDR1 MNHNS and CDR2 SASEGT. DNA for the CDR3: TGTGCCAGCATTTACCAGGGATCCCGGGAGCTGTTTTTT. Protein sequence: CASIYQGSRELFF.

The gene calls are TRBV4-2 and TRBJ2-3, with 8 bases matching TRBD2. This CDR3 region has 17 residues. After removal of 3 bases from V and 2 bases from J, the junction contained 10 bases not matched to a gene. Germline-derived CDR1 and CDR2 are LGHNA and YNFKEQ. The CDR3 DNA reads as TGTGCCAGCAGCCAGGATTACGGGGGGGCTTCCACAGATACGCAGTATTTT. Translated, it gives CASSQDYGGASTDTQYF.

CDR3 DNA: TGTGCCAGCAGCCGTGGACAGGCCTCTGGAAACACCATATATTTT. The encoded protein is CASSRGQASGNTIYF. This sequence joins TRBV7-9 and TRBJ1-3; 7 nucleotides agree with TRBD1. J lost 0 bases, V lost 5 bases, and 4 bases had no gene match. This CDR3 contains 15 residues. Germline values: CDR1 SEHNR, CDR2 FQNEAQ (reference sequence).

The rearrangement links TRBV9 to TRBJ1-2, with 9 bases lining up with TRBD1. The germline gives CDR1 SGDLS, CDR2 YYNGEE. The CDR3 runs to 16 residues. Trimming at V came to 0 bases and at J to 5 bases, leaving 8 bases not matched to a gene. CDR3 amino acids: CASSVETGGLGYGYTF. The CDR3 DNA follows: TGTGCCAGCAGCGTAGAGACAGGGGGACTCGGGTATGGCTACACCTTC. The variable domain in full, completed from reference TRBV9 and TRBJ1-2, reads DSGVTQTPKHLITATGQRVTLRCSPRSGDLSVYWYQQSLDQGLQFLIQYYNGEERAKGNILERFSAQQFPDLHSELNLSSLELGDSALYFCASSVETGGLGYGYTFGSGTRLTVV.

This clone was observed a few times. This chain links TRBV7-9 with TRBJ1-1; D remains ambiguous. CDR3 size: 14 residues. V was pared by 0 bases and J by 5 bases, with 10 bases between. Germline V gene sequence: CDR1 SEHNR, CDR2 FQNEAQ (reference sequence). CDR3 sequence reads: CASSLADGETEAFF. The CDR3 DNA reads as TGTGCCAGCAGCTTAGCGGATGGGGAGACTGAAGCTTTCTTT.

V gene TRBV27 combines with J gene TRBJ1-2; D is possibly TRBD1 (5 bases). The V gene's germline CDR1 is MNHEY and CDR2 SMNVEV (reference sequence). Trimming shortened V by 3 bases and J by 6 bases, and 14 bases separated the two germline ends. This CDR3 is 14 amino acids long. The CDR3 DNA reads as TGTGCCAGCAGTTTTGACAGACGGTCCCATGGCTACACCTTC. Amino acids: CASSFDRRSHGYTF.

Of note for this clone: Other DNA sequences in the same sample also yield this CDR3. The CDR3 protein is CAWSVAGGSDTQYF. DNA of the CDR3: TGTGCCTGGAGTGTTGCGGGGGGGTCAGATACGCAGTATTTT. This chain uses TRBV30 with TRBJ2-3; the match to TRBD2 covers 9 bases. The CDR3 consists of 14 residues. Germline loops: CDR1 GTSNPN, CDR2 SVGIG (reference sequence). J was trimmed by 4 bases and V by 0 bases; bases with no gene match: 2.

V gene TRBV2 combines with J gene TRBJ1-5; D is uncertain. This CDR3 comprises 14 residues. Trimming cost V 5 bases and J 3 bases, with 11 bases left between them. Germline V gene sequence: CDR1 SNHLY, CDR2 FYNNEI. For the CDR3, the DNA is TGTGCCAGCAGTCTCCCGGGAGACAATCAGCCCCAGCATTTT. Protein product: CASSLPGDNQPQHF.

V gene TRBV7-2 combines with J gene TRBJ2-7, with 7 bases that match TRBD2. Germline lookup yields CDR1 SGHTA and CDR2 FQGNSA. This CDR3 is 14 amino acids long. V gave up 2 bases and J gave up 7 bases; unmatched junction bases: 8. CDR3 sequence reads: CASSLSGELSEQYF. The CDR3 coding sequence is TGTGCCAGCAGCTTAAGCGGGGAGCTGAGTGAGCAGTACTTC.

V gene TRBV18 combines with J gene TRBJ1-3; D possibly corresponds to TRBD1 (5 bases). Germline CDR1 KGHSH, CDR2 LQKENI. The CDR3 is 15 amino acids. The V and J ends lost 0 bases and 3 bases respectively, with 9 bases between them. The CDR3 nucleotides are TGTGCCAGCTCACCACCAGGGGTTTATGGAAACACCATATATTTT. It codes for CASSPPGVYGNTIYF.

A word on this clone: One end of the junction fails to match germline, which may point to a read error. This rearrangement joins TRBV30 to TRBJ1-2, with D perhaps matching TRBD1 (6 bases). CDR1 and CDR2 from the germline V gene are GTSNPN and SVGIG (reference sequence). CDR3 length: 12 residues. The CDR3 nucleotides read TGTGCCTGGGTGACAGGAAGCCATGGCCACACCTTC. Amino acids: CAWVTGSHGHTF.

The genes are TRBV30 and TRBJ1-1; TRBD1 matches at 9 bases. CDR3 length equals 15 residues. With 2 bases clipped from V and 6 bases from J, the junction kept 10 bases outside the gene matches. CDR1 is GTSNPN and CDR2 is SVGIG in the germline V gene (reference sequence). The CDR3 here is CAWSSSNRGLAEAFF. In nucleotides, the CDR3 is TGTGCCTGGAGTTCATCGAACAGGGGGCTGGCTGAAGCTTTCTTT.